The entry below describes one TCR beta chain. The clone's antigen remains unknown. Per-base quality was not reported, and no clone a single base away is much larger than it. The cohort consisted of 600 to 750 healthy bone marrow donors. Cohort members were all nominally healthy when sampled, although unrecorded immune exposures were likely present. The donor was CMV seropositive and belonged to the group of a few hundred seropositive cohort members. A peripheral blood sample was collected from each donor, and TCR beta sequencing was performed on peripheral blood mononuclear cells. The Qiagen DNeasy Blood Extraction Kit was used to extract genomic DNA from the blood cell samples. This sample is drawn from a study of cytomegalovirus exposure and HLA in healthy donors (dated by TCRdb to 2015 to 2018). The study in broad terms: An earlier analysis of several hundred of the donors reported 250 to 300 Gb of sequence data and about 120 million unique TCR beta sequences obtained from about 179 million T cells. A later analysis re-examined previously published TCR beta repertoires from more than 550 donors and added high-resolution HLA genotyping to investigate patterns of TCR occurrence. Among approximately 370 genotyped donors of the cohort, an average of roughly 230,000 unique TCR beta nucleotide sequences was sequenced per donor, of which 15% to 20% were non-productive. Typing coverage differed by locus: A, B, C, DRB1 and DQB1 were typed in roughly 620-640 donors, DQA1 in 522, DPA1 in around 600, and DPB1 in just under 480. All discovery cohort repertoires had been generated using a single sequencing platform. Donor age, sex, ethnicity and CMV serostatus were compiled together with the repertoire data. High-throughput TCR immunosequencing, statistical association of individual TCRs with disease status, and machine learning were combined to predict cytomegalovirus infection status. About 5 DR-DQ haplotypes were handled as single units for association and clustering, since linkage in the cohort was strong. An earlier analysis of roughly 580 of the donors used high-throughput TCR beta sequencing to judge whether each TCR beta V gene segment behaved as functional or pseudogenic. Approximately 300 gigabases of sequencing data and around 85 million unique TCR sequences made up an early release that covered approximately 650 HLA-typed donors. Among the approximately 400 genotyped donors, more than 70% belonged to the genetic ancestry cluster associated with self-reported Caucasian donors. Genome-wide SNP genotypes for about 60% of the roughly 700 donors were used in a later genetic analysis, which treated that subset as a discovery cohort. HLA typing included class I and class II loci at four-digit resolution. Rather than using new phenotypic data, the later analysis identified candidate immune exposures from TCR beta sequences and from how often those sequences occurred across donors. The study profiled the T cell repertoires of about 640 subjects by immunosequencing and related them to cytomegalovirus serostatus. Besides the first cohort of approximately 710 subjects, a separate validation cohort made up of over 95 different subjects was used. The aim of the study was to test whether cataloging public T cell receptors could identify signatures of past pathogen exposure.

Library generation was performed with the immunoSEQ multiplex PCR assay. For the multiplex PCR, a mixture combining 60 forward primers for TCR Vbeta segments and 13 reverse primers for TCR Jbeta segments was used. A multiplex PCR assay on genomic DNA amplified the CDR3 region of rearranged TCR beta genes. The amplified TCR beta libraries were sequenced on the Illumina HiSeq System as 87-base-pair reads. The authors processed their data as follows. A later analysis counted about 80 million unique TCR beta chains across the 550 to 700 repertoires, and some 12 million of these chains were shared by at least two donors. Raw reads were error-corrected and collapsed into unique sequences by a nearest-neighbor algorithm in which closely related sequences were merged to remove PCR and sequencing errors. To assign V, D and J gene segments, CDR3 sequences were aligned to IMGT reference sequences. For a sequence to be retained, at least a six-nucleotide match to both a V gene segment and a J gene segment was required. A rearrangement counted as productive if the CDR3 had no stop codons and remained in frame with V and J, and every other rearrangement counted as non-productive. CDR3 was defined according to IMGT convention as the region running from the second conserved V-encoded cysteine to the conserved J-encoded phenylalanine. Sequences without an unambiguous match to a single V gene segment were excluded from the earlier analysis of several hundred of the donors. In an earlier analysis of roughly 500 of the donors, V segments were called functional above 56.7% productive rearrangements and were called segregating when the between-donor standard deviation exceeded 5%. A statistical classification framework was developed to diagnose cytomegalovirus status using the catalog of TCR beta chain sequences. In a later analysis, TCR nucleotide sequences were compared against IMGT/GENE-DB human TR gene sequences so that V and J genes could be assigned. The TCRdist pipeline was used in a later analysis to assign CDR3 sequences and most-parsimonious VDJ recombination scenarios. In a later analysis, every TCR beta chain was defined by the combination of its CDR3 amino acid sequence and its V-gene family, and reads without a unique V-gene family were dropped. As a way to deal with suspected cross-contamination and a sequencing artifact, a later analysis dropped nearly 600 nucleotide sequences that were highly shared and had low generation probability. For each public chain, a later analysis derived a clonal expansion index from normalized ranks of inferred template counts within each repertoire. A later analysis computed generation probabilities with a VDJ recombination model fitted to out-of-frame rearrangements, and checked the results against IGoR. A later analysis scored TCR-TCR, TCR-HLA and TCR-CMV co-occurrence with hypergeometric tests, applying a repertoire-size bias correction to TCR pairs. In a later analysis, false discovery rates were estimated by permuting HLA or CMV assignments 20 times. A later analysis grouped co-occurring TCRs with DBSCAN, adding TCRdist sequence similarity when clustering within HLA-allele-positive subsets. Repertoires with fewer than 30,000 or more than 120,000 public chains were left out of co-occurrence clustering, as were about five repertoires with anomalous nucleotide sharing. The clones in this table, taken by TCRdb from immuneACCESS, are in-frame only. Not every clone is retained; where verified, under half of the shortfall comes from an unresolved V gene, and the cause of the rest is unknown. V, J and clone size derive from that table, while D and trimming were established from the DNA sequence. Recorded for this sample are approximately 150,000 clones; approximately 80% of them occurred a single time. Together, the top ten hold under 9% of the sample.

General study outcomes and caveats: In the study, roughly 160 TCR beta chains were listed as associated with cytomegalovirus. An association between a missense DCLRE1C variant and V-gene and J-gene trimming of TCR beta chains was found in a later genetic analysis and replicated in an independent cohort. A few of the identified cytomegalovirus-associated TCR beta chains were confirmed in vitro to be specific for cytomegalovirus antigens. A cluster of highly shared sequence variants was judged likely to represent a technical artifact of the sequencing pipeline. When HLA alleles, especially DR and DQ, strongly co-occurred, attributing TCR associations to individual alleles was difficult. Some IMGT-functional V segments, including TRBV6-2 and TRBV6-3, could not be told apart with the 87-base-pair reads, so those segments were excluded. Most CMV-associated TCR beta chains appeared to be HLA-restricted in a later analysis, and the HLA associations seemed to be driven largely by CMV exposure. In this cohort, only TCR beta chains were sequenced, and detectable features were limited by the absence of alpha or paired-chain data. Because HLA typing was missing for some donors at each locus, association tests included only the typed subset. In both the original and validation cohorts, the classifier was reported to diagnose cytomegalovirus status with high specificity and sensitivity. Because counts were too low, some 17 rarely observed V segments, including chromosome 9 orphons, were excluded from the earlier analysis of around 590 of the donors. Correlated functional status among segregating V segments might be attributable to linkage disequilibrium, but an unknown experimental factor could not be ruled out. It was suggested by the authors that the approach could potentially be generalized to other disease states and immunological phenotypes. The only immune exposure information available for the cohort was CMV serostatus. Most TCR sequences were seen in very few donors, while some public TCRs were found in many individuals. In a later analysis, several top co-occurrence clusters were reported to appear linked to parvovirus B19, influenza, CMV and Epstein-Barr virus. Specific HLA alleles were associated with 15,000 to 20,000 TCR beta sequences at a false discovery rate of 0.05 in a later analysis. In a later analysis, HLA-associated TCR beta chains showed more clonal expansion and lower generation probabilities than non-associated chains that were equally common. A further reported finding was that TCR beta sequences accurately predicted the HLA-A and HLA-B alleles for most subjects in the first cohort. According to a later analysis, TCR association rates differed among HLA loci, with DRB1 alleles showing the most associated TCRs and HLA-C alleles showing the fewest. An earlier analysis of approximately 570 of the donors showed that most TCR beta V segments appeared in productive rearrangements either about 90% or about 30% of the time, which broadly matched IMGT annotations. Sequencing depth was assumed to be roughly uniform across donors in the presence/absence analyses, though that assumption may not hold. Compared with the approximately 670-donor mean, donors in an Asian-associated ancestry cluster had fewer N-insertions in productive TCRs, according to a later genetic analysis.

Spanning cysteine to phenylalanine, the CDR3 consists of 13 amino acids. The read is trimmed to its CDR3 DNA, 39 bases read in frame from base 1. Germline trimming: 5 bases from V, 8 bases from J; junction bases outside gene matches: 7. The germline V gene (reference sequence) supplies CDR1 LNHDA and CDR2 SQIVND. The TCR sequence derives from a woman aged 40-49 years in good health and CMV-seropositive. Material for sequencing was PBMCs. The rearranged chain carries TRBV19 and TRBJ1-2; the central 8 bases match TRBD1. Here is the DNA: TGTGCCAGTAGTCTGACAGGGGAGAAGGGCTACACCTTC. Translation gives CASSLTGEKGYTF.